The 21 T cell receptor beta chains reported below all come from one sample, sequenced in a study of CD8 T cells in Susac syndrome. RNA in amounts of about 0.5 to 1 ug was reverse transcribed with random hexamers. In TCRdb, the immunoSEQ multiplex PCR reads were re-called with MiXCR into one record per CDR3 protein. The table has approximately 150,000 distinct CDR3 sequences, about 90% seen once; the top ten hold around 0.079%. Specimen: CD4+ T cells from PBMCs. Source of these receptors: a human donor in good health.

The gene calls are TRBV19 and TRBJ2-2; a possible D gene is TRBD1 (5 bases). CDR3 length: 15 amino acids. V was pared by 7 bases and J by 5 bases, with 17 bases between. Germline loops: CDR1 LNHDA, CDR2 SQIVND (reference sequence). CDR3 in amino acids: CASKMVQGLTGELFF. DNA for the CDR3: TGTGCCAGTAAAATGGTGCAGGGCCTAACCGGGGAGCTGTTTTTT.

For the CDR3, the DNA is TGCAGTGCGGTTTCGACGGGCCGGAGGACCCAGTACTTC. This codes for CSAVSTGRRTQYF. The V and J genes are TRBV20-1 and TRBJ2-5; D is uncertain. Trimming took 6 bases from V and 7 from J, leaving 18 bases between them. The V gene's germline CDR1 is DFQATT and CDR2 SNEGSKA (reference sequence). The CDR3 runs 13 residues.

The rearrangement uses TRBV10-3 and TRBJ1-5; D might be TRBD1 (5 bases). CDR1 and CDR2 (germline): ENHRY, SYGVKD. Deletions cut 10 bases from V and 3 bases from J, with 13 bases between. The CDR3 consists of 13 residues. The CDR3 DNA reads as TGTGCCACCACCGGGACGTACAATCAGCCCCAGCATTTT. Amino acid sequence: CATTGTYNQPQHF.

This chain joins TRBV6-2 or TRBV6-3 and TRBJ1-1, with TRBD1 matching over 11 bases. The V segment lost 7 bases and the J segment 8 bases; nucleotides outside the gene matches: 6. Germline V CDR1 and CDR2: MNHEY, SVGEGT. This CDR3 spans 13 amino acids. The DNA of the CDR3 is TGTGCCAGCACCCCGGACAGGGGGCGGGAAGCTTTCTTT. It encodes CASTPDRGREAFF.

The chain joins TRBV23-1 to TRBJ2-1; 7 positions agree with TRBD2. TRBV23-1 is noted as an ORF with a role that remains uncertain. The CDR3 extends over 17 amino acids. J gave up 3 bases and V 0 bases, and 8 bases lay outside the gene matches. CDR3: CASSQSTAGEVYNEQFF. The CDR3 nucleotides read TGCGCCAGCAGTCAATCTACCGCGGGAGAAGTCTACAATGAGCAGTTCTTC.

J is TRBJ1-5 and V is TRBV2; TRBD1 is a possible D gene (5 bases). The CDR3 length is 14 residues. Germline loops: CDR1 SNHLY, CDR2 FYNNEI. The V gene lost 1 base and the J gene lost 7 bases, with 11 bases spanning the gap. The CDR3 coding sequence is TGTGCCAGCAGTGAAGGGCTAAAGGGGCAGCCCCAGCATTTT. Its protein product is CASSEGLKGQPQHF.

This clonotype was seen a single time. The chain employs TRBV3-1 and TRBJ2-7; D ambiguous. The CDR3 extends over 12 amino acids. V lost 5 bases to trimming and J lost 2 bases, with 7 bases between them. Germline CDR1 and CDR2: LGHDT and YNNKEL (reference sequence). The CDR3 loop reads CASSGITYEQYF. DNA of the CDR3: TGTGCCAGCAGCGGTATCACCTACGAGCAGTACTTC.

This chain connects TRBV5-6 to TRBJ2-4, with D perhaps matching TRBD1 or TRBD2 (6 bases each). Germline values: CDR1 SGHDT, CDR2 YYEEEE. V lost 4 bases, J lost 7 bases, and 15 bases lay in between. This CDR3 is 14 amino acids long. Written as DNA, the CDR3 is TGTGCCAGCAGCCACTCTCAAGGGGGGAACATTCAGTACTTC. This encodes CASSHSQGGNIQYF.

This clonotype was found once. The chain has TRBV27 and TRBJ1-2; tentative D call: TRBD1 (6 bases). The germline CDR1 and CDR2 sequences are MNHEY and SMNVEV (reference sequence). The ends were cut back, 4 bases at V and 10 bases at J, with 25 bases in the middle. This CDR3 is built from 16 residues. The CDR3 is CASSYVSGGGRRTYTF. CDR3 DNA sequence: TGTGCCAGCAGTTACGTGTCGGGGGGGGGCAGAAGAACCTACACCTTC.

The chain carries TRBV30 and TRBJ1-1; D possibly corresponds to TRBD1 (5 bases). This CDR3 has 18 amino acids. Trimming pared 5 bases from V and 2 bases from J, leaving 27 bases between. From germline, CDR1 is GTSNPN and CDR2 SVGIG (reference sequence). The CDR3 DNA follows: TGTGCCTGGGCCGTGGGGAGGGGCAGGCAAAGGAAAAACACTGAAGCTTTCTTT. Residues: CAWAVGRGRQRKNTEAFF.

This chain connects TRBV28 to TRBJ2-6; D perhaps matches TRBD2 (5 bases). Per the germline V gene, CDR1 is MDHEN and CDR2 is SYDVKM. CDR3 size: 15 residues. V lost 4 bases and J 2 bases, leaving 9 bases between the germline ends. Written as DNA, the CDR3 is TGTGCCAGCAGTTCGGGGTATCCTGGGGCCAACGTCCTGACTTTC. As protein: CASSSGYPGANVLTF. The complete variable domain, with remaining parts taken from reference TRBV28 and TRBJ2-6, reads DVKVTQSSRYLVKRTGEKVFLECVQDMDHENMFWYRQDPGLGLRLIYFSYDVKMKEKGDIPEGYSVSREKKERFSLILESASTNQTSMYLCASSSGYPGANVLTFGAGSRLTVL.

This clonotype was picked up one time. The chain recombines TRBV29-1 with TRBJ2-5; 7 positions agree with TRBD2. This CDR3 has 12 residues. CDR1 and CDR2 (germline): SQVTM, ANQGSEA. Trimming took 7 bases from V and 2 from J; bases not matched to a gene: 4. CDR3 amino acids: CSDRDYQETQYF. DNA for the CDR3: TGCAGCGATAGGGACTATCAAGAGACCCAGTACTTC. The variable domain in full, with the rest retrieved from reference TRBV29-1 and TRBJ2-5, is SAVISQKPSRDICQRGTSLTIQCQVDSQVTMMFWYRQQPGQSLTLIATANQGSEATYESGFVIDKFPISRPNLTFSTLTVSNMSPEDSSIYLCSDRDYQETQYFGPGTRLLVL.

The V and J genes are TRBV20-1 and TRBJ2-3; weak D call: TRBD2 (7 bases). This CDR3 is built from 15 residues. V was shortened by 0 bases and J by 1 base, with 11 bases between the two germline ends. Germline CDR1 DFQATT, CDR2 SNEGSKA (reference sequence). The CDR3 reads CSARDYGGRTDTQYF. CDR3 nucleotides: TGCAGTGCTAGAGATTACGGGGGGCGCACAGATACGCAGTATTTT.

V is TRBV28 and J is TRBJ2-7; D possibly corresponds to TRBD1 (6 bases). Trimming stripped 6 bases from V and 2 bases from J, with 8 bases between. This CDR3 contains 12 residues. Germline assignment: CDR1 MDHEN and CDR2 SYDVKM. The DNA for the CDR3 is TGTGCCAGCAGGGGACACACCTACGAGCAGTACTTC. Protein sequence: CASRGHTYEQYF.

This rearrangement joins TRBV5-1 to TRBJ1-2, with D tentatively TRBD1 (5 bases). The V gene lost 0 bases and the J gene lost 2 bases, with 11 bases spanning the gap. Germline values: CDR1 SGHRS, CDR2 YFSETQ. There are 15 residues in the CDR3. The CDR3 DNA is TGCGCCAGCAGCTTGGGACAGACCTCCAACTATGGCTACACCTTC. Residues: CASSLGQTSNYGYTF.

CDR3 sequence reads: CAIRTSDGPDTQYF. DNA for the CDR3: TGTGCCATCAGGACTTCGGACGGCCCAGATACGCAGTATTTT. This chain uses TRBV10-3 with TRBJ2-3; D unclear. The CDR3 runs 14 residues. Germline CDR1 is ENHRY and CDR2 is SYGVKD. Trimming pared 6 bases from V and 4 bases from J, leaving 14 bases between.

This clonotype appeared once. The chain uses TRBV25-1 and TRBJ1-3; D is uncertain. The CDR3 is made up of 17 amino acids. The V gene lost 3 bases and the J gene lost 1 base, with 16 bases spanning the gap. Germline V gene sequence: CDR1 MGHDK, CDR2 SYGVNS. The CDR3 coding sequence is TGTGCCAGCAGTGAGGAAGAGGGCCGGGCGTCTGGAAACACCATATATTTT. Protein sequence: CASSEEEGRASGNTIYF.

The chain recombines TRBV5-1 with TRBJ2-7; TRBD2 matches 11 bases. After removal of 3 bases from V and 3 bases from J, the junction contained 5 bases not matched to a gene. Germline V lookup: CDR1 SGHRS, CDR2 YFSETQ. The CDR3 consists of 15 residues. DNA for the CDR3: TGCGCCAGCAGCTCCCTAGGGACTAGCGGCTACGAGCAGTACTTC. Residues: CASSSLGTSGYEQYF. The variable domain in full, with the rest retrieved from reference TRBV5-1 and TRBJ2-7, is KAGVTQTPRYLIKTRGQQVTLSCSPISGHRSVSWYQQTPGQGLQFLFEYFSETQRNKGNFPGRFSGRQFSNSRSEMNVSTLELGDSALYLCASSSLGTSGYEQYFGPGTRLTVT.

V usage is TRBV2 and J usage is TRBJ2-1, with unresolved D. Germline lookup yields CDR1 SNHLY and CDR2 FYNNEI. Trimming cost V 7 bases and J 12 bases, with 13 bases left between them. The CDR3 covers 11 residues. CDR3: CASTPEGPQFF. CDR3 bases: TGTGCCAGCACCCCCGAAGGGCCGCAGTTCTTC.

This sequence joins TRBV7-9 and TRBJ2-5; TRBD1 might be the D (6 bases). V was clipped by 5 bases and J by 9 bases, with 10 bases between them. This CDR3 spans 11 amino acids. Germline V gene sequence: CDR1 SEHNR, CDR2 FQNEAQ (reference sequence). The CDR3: CASSSEGAQYF. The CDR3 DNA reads TGTGCCAGCAGCAGCGAGGGGGCCCAGTACTTC.

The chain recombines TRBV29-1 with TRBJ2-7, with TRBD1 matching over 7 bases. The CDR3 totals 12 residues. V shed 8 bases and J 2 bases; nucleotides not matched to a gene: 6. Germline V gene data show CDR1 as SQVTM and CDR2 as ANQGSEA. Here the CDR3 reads CSQRTGAYEQYF. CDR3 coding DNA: TGCAGCCAGCGGACAGGAGCCTACGAGCAGTACTTC.